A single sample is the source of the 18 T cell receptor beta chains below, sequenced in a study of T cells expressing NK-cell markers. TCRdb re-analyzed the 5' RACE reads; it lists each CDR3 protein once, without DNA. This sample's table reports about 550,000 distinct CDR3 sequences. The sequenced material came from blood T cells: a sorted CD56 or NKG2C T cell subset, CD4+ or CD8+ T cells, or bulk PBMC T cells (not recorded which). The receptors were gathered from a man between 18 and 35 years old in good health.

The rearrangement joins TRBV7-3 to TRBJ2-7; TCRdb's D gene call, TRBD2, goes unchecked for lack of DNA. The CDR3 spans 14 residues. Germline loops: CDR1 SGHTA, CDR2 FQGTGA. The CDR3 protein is CASSRGGNSYEQYF.

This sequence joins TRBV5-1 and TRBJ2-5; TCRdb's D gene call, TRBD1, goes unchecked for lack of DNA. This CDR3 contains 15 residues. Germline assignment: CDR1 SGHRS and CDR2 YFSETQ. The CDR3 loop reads CASSLEQGLLLTQYF.

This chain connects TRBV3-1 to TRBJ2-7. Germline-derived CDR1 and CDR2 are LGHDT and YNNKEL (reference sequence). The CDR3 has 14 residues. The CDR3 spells CASSQEIGSYEQYF.

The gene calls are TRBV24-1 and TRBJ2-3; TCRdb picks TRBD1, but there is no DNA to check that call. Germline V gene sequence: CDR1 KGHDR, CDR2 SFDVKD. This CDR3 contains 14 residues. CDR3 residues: CATSTGTGLDTQYF.

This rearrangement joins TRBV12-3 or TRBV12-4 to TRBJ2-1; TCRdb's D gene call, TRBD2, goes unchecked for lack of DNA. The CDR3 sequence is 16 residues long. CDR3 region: CASTLRRAGSYNEQFF.

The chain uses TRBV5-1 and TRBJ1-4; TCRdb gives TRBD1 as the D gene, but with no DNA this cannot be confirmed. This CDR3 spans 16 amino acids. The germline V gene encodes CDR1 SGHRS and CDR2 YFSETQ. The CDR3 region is CASSLYSGHSQPQLFF.

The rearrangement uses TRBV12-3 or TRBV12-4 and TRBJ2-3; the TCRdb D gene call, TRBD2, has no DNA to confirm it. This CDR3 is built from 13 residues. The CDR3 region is CASRGGVADTQYF.

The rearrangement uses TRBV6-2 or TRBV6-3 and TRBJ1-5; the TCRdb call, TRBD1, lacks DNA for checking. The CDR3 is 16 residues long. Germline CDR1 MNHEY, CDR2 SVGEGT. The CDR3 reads CASSYFPDRSNQPQHF.

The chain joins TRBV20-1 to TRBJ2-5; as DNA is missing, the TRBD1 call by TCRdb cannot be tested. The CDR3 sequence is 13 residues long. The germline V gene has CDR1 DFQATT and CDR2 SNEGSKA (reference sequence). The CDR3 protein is CSASDTGAETQYF.

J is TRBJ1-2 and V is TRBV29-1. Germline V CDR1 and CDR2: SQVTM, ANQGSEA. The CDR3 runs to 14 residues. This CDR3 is CSVEVRLSDYGYTF.

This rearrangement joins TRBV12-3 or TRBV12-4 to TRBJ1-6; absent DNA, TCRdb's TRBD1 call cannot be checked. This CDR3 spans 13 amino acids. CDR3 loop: CASHQGRNSPLHF.

The CDR3 here is CATSDPGEYQETQYF. The chain employs TRBV24-1 and TRBJ2-5; TCRdb outputs TRBD1, but without DNA this stays unchecked. Germline CDR1 is KGHDR and CDR2 is SFDVKD. This CDR3 region has 15 residues.

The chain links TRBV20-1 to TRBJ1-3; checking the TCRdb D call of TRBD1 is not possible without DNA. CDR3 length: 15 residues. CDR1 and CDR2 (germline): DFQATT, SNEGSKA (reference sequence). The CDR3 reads CSAREYGIPGNTIYF.

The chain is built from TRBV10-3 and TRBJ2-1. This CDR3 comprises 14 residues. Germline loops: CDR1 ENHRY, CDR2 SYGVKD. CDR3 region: CAISAAVANDEQFF.

Here the CDR3 reads CASKRTSGEGGGLFF. The genes are TRBV2 and TRBJ2-1; the D call of TRBD2 rests on TCRdb alone, since no DNA is present to check it. The CDR3 has 15 residues. Germline CDR1 and CDR2: SNHLY and FYNNEI.

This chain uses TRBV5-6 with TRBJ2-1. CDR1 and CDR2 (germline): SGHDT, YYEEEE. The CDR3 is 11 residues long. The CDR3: CASSTSWQQFF.

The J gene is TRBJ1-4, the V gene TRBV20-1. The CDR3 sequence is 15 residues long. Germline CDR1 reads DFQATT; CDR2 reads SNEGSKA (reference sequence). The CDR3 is CSARDSGGVREKLFF.

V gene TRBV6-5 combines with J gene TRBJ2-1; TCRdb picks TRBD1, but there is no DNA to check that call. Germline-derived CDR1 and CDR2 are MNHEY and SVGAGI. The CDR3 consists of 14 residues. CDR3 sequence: CASSYSWTDNEQFF.